What follows are 23 T cell receptor beta chains derived from one specimen sequenced in a study of blood T cell repertoires in COVID-19. This table comes from immunoSEQ multiplex PCR, and its TCRdb copy is limited to in-frame clones, with some not included. The table shows about 300,000 clones, with roughly 84% occurring only once. Specimen: peripheral blood. The source is a human donor with COVID-19, enrolled during active disease. The donor label of this sample is uncertain.

The chain uses TRBV28 and TRBJ2-1; 8 nucleotides agree with TRBD2. J lost 4 bases, V lost 6 bases, and 11 bases had no gene match. Germline V CDR1 and CDR2: MDHEN, SYDVKM. The CDR3 contains 16 residues. CDR3 sequence reads: CASRGRREVKYNEQFF. In DNA form, the CDR3 reads TGTGCCAGCAGAGGGAGGCGGGAGGTCAAATACAATGAGCAGTTCTTC.

The V call is TRBV7-9, the J call TRBJ1-2; 9 nucleotides align to TRBD1. V shed 2 bases and J 6 bases; nucleotides not matched to a gene: 7. The germline CDR1 and CDR2 sequences are SEHNR and FQNEAQ (reference sequence). The CDR3 totals 15 residues. CDR3 nucleotides: TGTGCCAGCAGCTTACCTCCGGGACAGGGAGATGGCTACACCTTC. The encoded protein is CASSLPPGQGDGYTF.

This chain links TRBV9 with TRBJ2-2; a possible D gene is TRBD1 (6 bases). The CDR3 runs 14 residues. Germline V gene lookup returns CDR1 SGDLS and CDR2 YYNGEE. V lost 1 base and J lost 11, with 15 bases in between. The CDR3 DNA reads TGTGCCAGCAGCGTAAATGGCAGGGGACGAGAGCTGTTTTTT. This translates into CASSVNGRGRELFF.

The J gene is TRBJ2-5, the V gene TRBV12-3 or TRBV12-4; D ambiguous. CDR3 length: 11 residues. V was trimmed by 3 bases and J by 8 bases, leaving 7 bases between them. CDR3 in DNA: TGTGCCAGCAGTTTGCGACAAACCCAGTACTTC. Protein product: CASSLRQTQYF.

The CDR3 protein is CATSRDSDYGYTF. CDR3 in DNA: TGTGCCACCAGCAGAGATTCCGACTATGGCTACACCTTC. This chain links TRBV15 with TRBJ1-2; D gene uncertain. Germline CDR1 LNHNV, CDR2 YYDKDF (reference sequence). The CDR3 is 13 amino acids. Trimming pared 0 bases from V and 3 bases from J, leaving 5 bases between.

The J gene is TRBJ1-4, the V gene TRBV3-1 (or the pseudogene TRBV3-2), with D uncertain. CDR1 and CDR2 (germline): LGHDT, YNNKEL (reference sequence). V dropped 1 base and J dropped 5 bases, with 11 bases sitting between them. The CDR3 consists of 15 residues. In DNA, the CDR3 is TGTGCCAGCAGCCAAGGGTCCGGTATAAATGAAAAACTGTTTTTT. Protein sequence: CASSQGSGINEKLFF.

The J gene is TRBJ1-1, the V gene TRBV28; 9 bases fit TRBD1. V shed 6 bases and J 1 base; nucleotides not matched to a gene: 9. Germline V gives CDR1 MDHEN, CDR2 SYDVKM. The CDR3 is 16 amino acids. In DNA, the CDR3 is TGTGCCAGCAGCGGGCCACGGACAGGGGCGAACACTGAAGCTTTCTTT. Its translation: CASSGPRTGANTEAFF.

The chain couples TRBV28 to TRBJ1-2; 9 positions agree with TRBD1. V was clipped by 6 bases and J by 0 bases; unmatched bases: 2. The length of the CDR3 is 14 residues. CDR1 MDHEN and CDR2 SYDVKM come from the germline V gene. The CDR3 protein is CASRDRGSNYGYTF. The CDR3 DNA is TGTGCCAGCAGGGACAGGGGATCTAACTATGGCTACACCTTC.

The chain couples TRBV6-6 to TRBJ2-7, with 9 bases lining up with TRBD1. The V gene's germline CDR1 is MNHNY and CDR2 SVGAGI (reference sequence). J lost 3 bases, V lost 2 bases, and 2 bases had no gene match. The CDR3 is made up of 14 amino acids. The CDR3 DNA reads TGTGCCAGCAGTTACCGGGGACAGGGCTACGAGCAGTACTTC. Translating it yields CASSYRGQGYEQYF.

V is TRBV27 and J is TRBJ2-7; 7 bases align to TRBD1. The CDR3 loop spans 14 amino acids. Germline assignment: CDR1 MNHEY and CDR2 SMNVEV (reference sequence). With V trimmed by 2 bases and J by 2 bases, 3 bases remained unmatched. This CDR3 reads CASSLRGPPYEQYF. The CDR3 DNA is TGTGCCAGCAGTTTAAGGGGGCCGCCCTACGAGCAGTACTTC.

This clone was seen ten or more times. The rearrangement links TRBV19 to TRBJ1-4; D not resolved. Germline CDR1 and CDR2: LNHDA and SQIVND (reference sequence). The CDR3 totals 12 residues. Trimming stripped 6 bases from V and 7 bases from J, with 9 bases between. The CDR3 is CASSPTSEKLFF. The DNA for the CDR3 is TGTGCCAGTAGCCCCACGAGTGAAAAACTGTTTTTT.

This clone was observed once. The chain is built from TRBV2 and TRBJ1-3; D might be TRBD1 (6 bases). This CDR3 comprises 13 residues. Germline assignment: CDR1 SNHLY and CDR2 FYNNEI. Trimming cost V 8 bases and J 4 bases, with 12 bases left between them. The CDR3 is CASGEDRGNTIYF. CDR3 sequence (DNA): TGTGCCAGCGGAGAAGACAGGGGAAACACCATATATTTT.

The J gene is TRBJ2-3, the V gene TRBV7-3, with 15 nucleotides matching TRBD2. This CDR3 comprises 18 residues. The germline gives CDR1 SGHTA, CDR2 FQGTGA. The trim removed 2 bases at V and 0 bases at J, leaving 3 bases unmatched. This CDR3 reads CASSLAGLAGGSTDTQYF. The CDR3 DNA is TGTGCCAGCAGCTTAGCCGGACTAGCGGGAGGGAGCACAGATACGCAGTATTTT.

This clone was seen once. CDR3 nucleotide sequence: TGCAGCGTTGAAGTGCAGGGGGATACGCAGTATTTT. Its translation: CSVEVQGDTQYF. V gene TRBV29-1 combines with J gene TRBJ2-3; D is perhaps TRBD1 (6 bases). V lost 1 base and J 6 bases, leaving 8 bases between the germline ends. Germline loops: CDR1 SQVTM, CDR2 ANQGSEA. CDR3 size: 12 residues.

The genes are TRBV7-9 and TRBJ2-7, with TRBD1 matching over 9 bases. The CDR3 has 17 amino acids. The trim removed 1 base at V and 2 bases at J, leaving 9 bases unmatched. Per germline, CDR1 SEHNR and CDR2 FQNEAQ (reference sequence). This CDR3 is CASSLVIGGTGPYEQYF. The DNA of the CDR3 is TGTGCCAGCAGCTTAGTAATCGGGGGGACAGGGCCCTACGAGCAGTACTTC.

V usage is TRBV30 and J usage is TRBJ2-7; tentatively, D is TRBD1 (6 bases). In germline, CDR1 is GTSNPN, CDR2 SVGIG (reference sequence). The CDR3 contains 12 residues. Trimming removed 4 bases at V and 4 bases at J, with 11 bases between. This chain's CDR3 is CAWNVGGYEQYF. The CDR3, as DNA: TGTGCCTGGAATGTAGGGGGTTACGAGCAGTACTTC.

This chain connects TRBV10-1 to TRBJ2-1; 9 bases align to TRBD1. V dropped 4 bases and J dropped 5; count of bases not matched to a gene: 0. The CDR3 has 13 residues. CDR1 is WNHNN, CDR2 SYGVQD, per germline (reference sequence). The CDR3 region is CASSGDRDNEQFF. The CDR3 nucleotides are TGCGCCAGCAGTGGGGACAGGGACAATGAGCAGTTCTTC.

The chain uses TRBV5-4 and TRBJ2-5; D not certain. V was cut by 1 base and J by 2 bases, with 9 bases left in between. The CDR3 runs to 14 residues. Germline V gene data show CDR1 as SGHNT and CDR2 as YYREEE (reference sequence). This chain's CDR3 is CASSLFAGQETQYF. The CDR3 region has the DNA TGTGCCAGCAGCTTGTTTGCCGGGCAAGAGACCCAGTACTTC. The variable domain in full, completed from reference TRBV5-4 and TRBJ2-5, reads ETGVTQSPTHLIKTRGQQVTLRCSSQSGHNTVSWYQQALGQGPQFIFQYYREEENGRGNFPPRFSGLQFPNYSSELNVNALELDDSALYLCASSLFAGQETQYFGPGTRLLVL.

V and J are TRBV28 and TRBJ2-7; 7 bases map to TRBD1. V gave up 6 bases and J gave up 4 bases; unmatched junction bases: 12. Germline V gene lookup returns CDR1 MDHEN and CDR2 SYDVKM. The CDR3 is made up of 15 amino acids. The CDR3 reads CASRDYRGGGYEQYF. The DNA for the CDR3 is TGTGCCAGCAGGGATTACAGGGGTGGCGGATACGAGCAGTACTTC.

The chain is built from TRBV5-4 and TRBJ2-1; D possibly corresponds to TRBD2 (6 bases). CDR3 length equals 17 residues. Germline V lookup: CDR1 SGHNT, CDR2 YYREEE (reference sequence). V gave up 0 bases and J gave up 5 bases, with 18 bases separating them. The CDR3 here is CASSLEPSVESDNEQFF. CDR3 nucleotide sequence: TGTGCCAGCAGCTTGGAGCCTAGCGTGGAGAGCGACAATGAGCAGTTCTTC.

This chain uses TRBV10-3 with TRBJ1-2; no firm D call. The CDR3 loop spans 13 amino acids. Per germline, CDR1 ENHRY and CDR2 SYGVKD. V shed 3 bases and J shed 4 bases, with 9 bases lying between them. CDR3: CAISDLASYGYTF. The CDR3 nucleotides read TGTGCCATCAGTGATCTGGCCAGCTATGGCTACACCTTC.

The chain couples TRBV6-9 to TRBJ2-7; 7 bases align to TRBD1. V trimming: 2 bases; J trimming: 5 bases; junction bases outside the gene matches: 9. The germline gives CDR1 MNHGY, CDR2 SVAAGI. The CDR3 runs to 15 residues. CDR3 sequence (DNA): TGTGCCAGCAGTTATATCGCGACAGGGATCCACGAGCAGTACTTC. This codes for CASSYIATGIHEQYF.

J is TRBJ1-6 and V is TRBV30; a possible D gene is TRBD1 (5 bases). Germline V gene data show CDR1 as GTSNPN and CDR2 as SVGIG (reference sequence). Trimming took 0 bases from V and 8 from J, leaving 8 bases between them. The length of the CDR3 is 13 residues. In DNA, the CDR3 is TGTGCCTGGAGTGTACGGGGGGATTCACCCCTCCACTTT. Protein sequence: CAWSVRGDSPLHF.